The 13 T cell receptor beta chains below all came from one sample that was sequenced in a study of T cell changes during pregnancy in multiple sclerosis. Generated by immunoSEQ multiplex PCR, the TCRdb table keeps only in-frame clones and is missing some. The sample has 60,000 to 90,000 clones, just over 90% seen once. Specimen: peripheral blood, collected after pregnancy. These receptors originate from a female donor in good health, enrolled as a control in a pregnancy study.

CDR3 in amino acids: CASSLSLQAGNEQFF. DNA of the CDR3: TGTGCCAGCAGCTTAAGTCTCCAGGCGGGCAATGAGCAGTTCTTC. V usage is TRBV7-2 and J usage is TRBJ2-1, with D tentatively TRBD2 (5 bases). V was clipped by 2 bases and J by 6 bases, with 14 bases between them. The CDR3 is 15 amino acids. CDR1 is SGHTA and CDR2 is FQGNSA in the germline V gene.

V and J are TRBV7-9 and TRBJ2-3, with 7 bases that match TRBD1. This CDR3 region has 15 residues. Germline V CDR1 and CDR2: SEHNR, FQNEAQ (reference sequence). V dropped 6 bases and J dropped 3; count of bases not matched to a gene: 9. The CDR3 is CASSQIQGVTDTQYF. CDR3 DNA: TGTGCCAGCAGTCAAATCCAGGGGGTAACAGATACGCAGTATTTT.

The gene calls are TRBV2 and TRBJ2-3, with TRBD2 identical over 8 bases. Germline V CDR1 and CDR2: SNHLY, FYNNEI. The CDR3 consists of 14 residues. V lost 5 bases, J lost 4 bases, and 5 bases stayed unmatched. The CDR3 DNA reads as TGTGCCAGCAGTCCCGGACTAGCCGCAGATACGCAGTATTTT. Protein product: CASSPGLAADTQYF.

V usage is TRBV7-9 and J usage is TRBJ1-1, with no clear D. Germline assignment: CDR1 SEHNR and CDR2 FQNEAQ (reference sequence). CDR3 length: 12 amino acids. V was shortened by 5 bases and J by 4 bases, with 8 bases between the two germline ends. The CDR3 reads CASSEVGTEAFF. The CDR3 region has the DNA TGTGCCAGCAGCGAGGTTGGCACTGAAGCTTTCTTT.

This rearrangement joins TRBV18 to TRBJ1-4; a possible D gene is TRBD1 (6 bases). CDR1 and CDR2 from the germline V gene are KGHSH and LQKENI. V lost 5 bases and J lost 8, with 12 bases in between. The CDR3 consists of 13 residues. The chain's CDR3 is CASSTGQEEKLFF. The CDR3 nucleotides read TGTGCCAGCTCAACAGGGCAGGAGGAAAAACTGTTTTTT.

J is TRBJ2-6 and V is TRBV5-8, with D possibly being TRBD2 (5 bases). Trimming stripped 10 bases from V and 0 bases from J, with 20 bases between. The length of the CDR3 is 17 residues. Germline CDR1 reads SGHTS; CDR2 reads YDEGEE. The CDR3 is CAVFRGYRGSGANVLTF. CDR3 DNA sequence: TGTGCCGTATTCCGGGGATACCGCGGCTCTGGGGCCAACGTCCTGACTTTC.

The J gene is TRBJ2-5, the V gene TRBV28; 7 bases agree with TRBD2. The V segment lost 2 bases and the J segment 5 bases; nucleotides outside the gene matches: 11. This CDR3 has 16 residues. Looked up from germline, CDR1 is MDHEN and CDR2 is SYDVKM. CDR3 loop: CASSLLQRGGFETQYF. CDR3 DNA sequence: TGTGCCAGCAGTTTACTCCAGCGGGGTGGTTTCGAGACCCAGTACTTC. The full variable domain, its missing parts supplied by reference TRBV28 and TRBJ2-5, is DVKVTQSSRYLVKRTGEKVFLECVQDMDHENMFWYRQDPGLGLRLIYFSYDVKMKEKGDIPEGYSVSREKKERFSLILESASTNQTSMYLCASSLLQRGGFETQYFGPGTRLLVL.

CDR3 amino acids: CATSRDLPWGLGGEQFF. The DNA for the CDR3 is TGTGCCACCAGCAGAGATCTTCCTTGGGGGCTGGGGGGGGAGCAGTTCTTC. The chain couples TRBV15 to TRBJ2-1; TRBD2 is a possible D gene (7 bases). V lost 0 bases and J 10 bases, leaving 22 bases between the germline ends. This CDR3 contains 17 residues. CDR1 LNHNV and CDR2 YYDKDF come from the germline V gene (reference sequence). Together with reference TRBV15 and TRBJ2-1, the CDR3 gives the full variable domain: DAMVIQNPRYQVTQFGKPVTLSCSQTLNHNVMYWYQQKSSQAPKLLFHYYDKDFNNEADTPDNFQSRRPNTSFCFLDIRSPGLGDTAMYLCATSRDLPWGLGGEQFFGPGTRLTVL.

This chain links TRBV5-1 with TRBJ2-5, with D possibly TRBD2 on 5 matching bases. Per germline, CDR1 SGHRS and CDR2 YFSETQ. V lost 0 bases and J lost 2, with 14 bases in between. CDR3 length equals 16 residues. As DNA, the CDR3 is TGCGCCAGCAGCTTGGGATTACGACGGGGTCAAGAGACCCAGTACTTC. Its translation: CASSLGLRRGQETQYF.

The chain is built from TRBV15 and TRBJ1-5, with TRBD1 matching 7 bases. Germline trimming cut 0 bases from V and 5 bases from J; bases unmatched to any gene: 10. Germline CDR1 and CDR2: LNHNV and YYDKDF (reference sequence). The CDR3 loop spans 17 amino acids. The CDR3 region is CATSRDPAYTGDQPQHF. CDR3 coding DNA: TGTGCCACCAGCAGAGACCCGGCCTATACAGGGGATCAGCCCCAGCATTTT.

This clone occurred once. The chain joins TRBV6-5 to TRBJ1-5; perhaps TRBD1 as D (5 bases). Trimming left V 9 bases short and J 0 bases short, with 12 bases between. CDR1 is MNHEY and CDR2 is SVGAGI in the germline V gene. CDR3 length: 14 amino acids. The CDR3 DNA follows: TGTGCCAGTGGGGGGGGGTTTAGCAATCAGCCCCAGCATTTT. This translates into CASGGGFSNQPQHF.

The chain joins TRBV6-6 to TRBJ2-5, with D unresolved. V was shortened by 7 bases and J by 3 bases, with 15 bases between the two germline ends. The CDR3 runs 14 residues. Germline V lookup: CDR1 MNHNY, CDR2 SVGAGI (reference sequence). This CDR3 is CASTHGWPEETQYF. CDR3 bases: TGTGCCAGCACCCACGGGTGGCCCGAAGAGACCCAGTACTTC.

This clone was detected a few times. The chain is built from TRBV6-5 and TRBJ1-6, with a weak D call TRBD1 (6 bases). Germline values: CDR1 MNHEY, CDR2 SVGAGI. The CDR3 consists of 14 residues. Trimming removed 8 bases at V and 7 bases at J, with 15 bases between. The CDR3 coding sequence is TGTGCCAGCGGCAGTATGGGGGCGAATTCACCCCTCCACTTT. Amino acid sequence: CASGSMGANSPLHF.